The 22 T cell receptor beta chains below come from one sample, sequenced in a study of blood T cell repertoires in COVID-19. Sequencing used immunoSEQ multiplex PCR; TCRdb keeps in-frame clones, though not all of them. Altogether about 180,000 clones are present, 65% to 90% being singletons, with the ten largest covering nearly 15%. Sequenced input: PBMCs or T cells enriched from blood (not recorded which). The receptors shown here come from a man aged 50 to 59 who had recovered from COVID-19.

This chain connects TRBV6-5 to TRBJ2-2; D is perhaps TRBD2 (5 bases). Germline V gives CDR1 MNHEY, CDR2 SVGAGI. The CDR3 length is 14 residues. Trimming pared 2 bases from V and 6 bases from J, leaving 10 bases between. The CDR3 bases are TGTGCCAGCAGTTACGTTTCGGGGTCCGGGGAGCTGTTTTTT. It translates to CASSYVSGSGELFF.

The chain uses TRBV6-1 and TRBJ2-7; 9 bases match TRBD1. The V gene end was trimmed by 1 base and the J gene end by 1 base; junction bases not matched to a gene: 2. This CDR3 has 15 amino acids. Germline values: CDR1 MNHNS, CDR2 SASEGT. The CDR3 reads CASSEVDRGSYEQYF. The CDR3 nucleotides are TGTGCCAGCAGTGAAGTGGACAGGGGATCCTACGAGCAGTACTTC.

This sequence joins TRBV5-1 and TRBJ1-1; D gene ambiguous. Trimming removed 4 bases from V and 2 bases from J, with 12 bases in between. The germline gives CDR1 SGHRS, CDR2 YFSETQ. This CDR3 is 14 amino acids long. The chain's CDR3 is CASSRDKANTEAFF. CDR3 DNA sequence: TGCGCCAGCAGCCGCGACAAGGCTAACACTGAAGCTTTCTTT.

The chain uses TRBV4-1 and TRBJ1-2; D is ambiguous. V was shortened by 11 bases and J by 8 bases, with 15 bases between the two germline ends. The CDR3 runs 11 residues. Per germline, CDR1 MGHRA and CDR2 YSYEKL. This CDR3 reads CAGDLTGGYTF. CDR3 nucleotide sequence: TGCGCCGGCGACCTTACCGGGGGCTACACCTTC.

The rearrangement uses TRBV9 and TRBJ2-5; D is uncertain. There are 18 residues in the CDR3. V was cut by 0 bases and J by 5 bases, with 23 bases left in between. CDR1 and CDR2 (germline): SGDLS, YYNGEE. The CDR3 region has the DNA TGTGCCAGCAGCGTAGGACTTAAGCTTTGGTACCAAGAGGAGACCCAGTACTTC. It is translated as CASSVGLKLWYQEETQYF.

The chain uses TRBV5-1 and TRBJ1-1; no clear D. The germline CDR1 and CDR2 sequences are SGHRS and YFSETQ. The CDR3 spans 15 residues. Trimming removed 4 bases from V and 0 bases from J, with 13 bases in between. This chain's CDR3 is CASSQQPGMNTEAFF. The CDR3 DNA reads as TGCGCCAGCAGCCAACAACCCGGGATGAACACTGAAGCTTTCTTT.

On this clone itself: Different DNA sequences within this sample yield the same CDR3. V gene TRBV5-1 combines with J gene TRBJ2-5; D call uncertain. Looked up from germline, CDR1 is SGHRS and CDR2 is YFSETQ. The V gene lost 0 bases and the J gene lost 4 bases, with 10 bases spanning the gap. CDR3 size: 14 residues. In DNA form, the CDR3 reads TGCGCCAGCAGCTTGGGTAGAGGAGCAGAGACCCAGTACTTC. Translation gives CASSLGRGAETQYF.

V gene TRBV7-2 combines with J gene TRBJ2-1; D is unresolved. The V gene's germline CDR1 is SGHTA and CDR2 FQGNSA. Trimming stripped 2 bases from V and 0 bases from J, with 8 bases between. The CDR3 loop spans 15 amino acids. The CDR3 reads CASSLMESSYNEQFF. The CDR3, as DNA: TGTGCCAGCAGCTTAATGGAGAGCTCCTACAATGAGCAGTTCTTC.

The chain recombines TRBV7-8 with TRBJ1-1; 7 bases are shared with TRBD1. Germline assignment: CDR1 SGHVS and CDR2 FQNEAQ. Trimming removed 5 bases from V and 0 bases from J; junction bases left unmatched: 6. CDR3 size: 15 residues. The CDR3 loop reads CASSRTGHMNTEAFF. In DNA form, the CDR3 reads TGTGCCAGCAGCAGGACAGGCCACATGAACACTGAAGCTTTCTTT.

The CDR3 protein is CASSVELPRAGGIGGNEQFF. CDR3 bases: TGTGCCAGCAGCGTAGAGCTGCCTAGAGCGGGGGGGATCGGAGGCAATGAGCAGTTCTTC. The chain combines TRBV9 with TRBJ2-1, with 10 bases aligning to TRBD2. In germline, CDR1 is SGDLS, CDR2 YYNGEE. There are 20 residues in the CDR3. Trimming cost V 0 bases and J 6 bases; bases outside gene matches: 18.

The chain employs TRBV30 and TRBJ2-3; 12 nucleotides agree with TRBD2. Unmatched junction bases numbered 12, after V lost 5 bases and J lost 9 bases. Germline V gives CDR1 GTSNPN, CDR2 SVGIG (reference sequence). The CDR3 extends over 15 amino acids. Here the CDR3 reads CAWVTLAGGPRTQYF. The CDR3 DNA is TGTGCCTGGGTCACTCTAGCGGGGGGGCCTAGAACGCAGTATTTT.

The chain combines TRBV6-4 with TRBJ1-1; D possibly corresponds to TRBD1 (6 bases). The CDR3 totals 15 residues. The V gene lost 4 bases and the J gene lost 0 bases, with 12 bases spanning the gap. Germline assignment: CDR1 MRHNA and CDR2 SNTAGT. The CDR3 region has the DNA TGTGCCAGCAGTGTAAACAGGGATATGAACACTGAAGCTTTCTTT. Amino acid sequence: CASSVNRDMNTEAFF.

This clone is a singleton in its sample. The J gene is TRBJ1-2, the V gene TRBV11-2; D unclear. The germline gives CDR1 SGHAT, CDR2 FQNNGV. V shed 5 bases and J shed 5 bases, with 15 bases lying between them. The CDR3 has 14 amino acids. The CDR3 DNA reads TGTGCCAGCAGCCCCGGGGTCTCGGCATATGGCTACACCTTC. It is translated as CASSPGVSAYGYTF.

The chain combines TRBV5-8 with TRBJ1-4; tentatively, D is TRBD1 (5 bases). The CDR3 contains 14 residues. Trimming left V 4 bases short and J 5 bases short, with 12 bases between. The germline V gene has CDR1 SGHTS and CDR2 YDEGEE. CDR3 bases: TGTGCCAGCAGCCGGGGGGGGAGAAATGAAAAACTGTTTTTT. Amino acid sequence: CASSRGGRNEKLFF.

The chain joins TRBV5-1 to TRBJ1-6; 8 bases align to TRBD1. There are 15 residues in the CDR3. V lost 4 bases and J lost 10; bases outside the gene matches: 10. In germline, CDR1 is SGHRS, CDR2 YFSETQ. The CDR3 DNA reads as TGCGCCAGCAGCGCCGAGACAGGGGTTCGCTCACCCCTCCACTTT. Translation: CASSAETGVRSPLHF.

This clone was observed a single time. The chain has TRBV19 and TRBJ1-2; a weak D match, TRBD1 (5 bases). This CDR3 region has 17 residues. Trimming cost V 2 bases and J 3 bases, with 19 bases left between them. Per the germline V gene, CDR1 is LNHDA and CDR2 is SQIVND (reference sequence). The CDR3 region has the DNA TGTGCCAGTAGTATATACCGGACAAGGGCAGACTACTATGGCTACACCTTC. It translates to CASSIYRTRADYYGYTF.

This sequence joins TRBV6-1 and TRBJ2-5; D is perhaps TRBD1 (6 bases). CDR1 and CDR2 (germline): MNHNS, SASEGT. Trimming pared 1 base from V and 1 base from J, leaving 13 bases between. The CDR3 runs 16 residues. The CDR3 region is CASSEGPGRGQETQYF. The CDR3 nucleotides read TGTGCCAGCAGTGAAGGCCCGGGCAGGGGCCAAGAGACCCAGTACTTC.

V and J are TRBV18 and TRBJ2-2; TRBD1 matches 8 bases. V dropped 3 bases and J dropped 6; count of bases not matched to a gene: 3. Germline V gene sequence: CDR1 KGHSH, CDR2 LQKENI. This CDR3 has 14 amino acids. The CDR3 here is CASSPKQGAGELFF. The CDR3, as DNA: TGTGCCAGCTCACCTAAACAGGGGGCCGGGGAGCTGTTTTTT. The full variable domain, rest sourced from reference TRBV18 and TRBJ2-2, is NAGVMQNPRHLVRRRGQEARLRCSPMKGHSHVYWYRQLPEEGLKFMVYLQKENIIDESGMPKERFSAEFPKEGPSILRIQQVVRGDSAAYFCASSPKQGAGELFFGEGSRLTVL.

The genes are TRBV6-5 and TRBJ2-7, with a tentative D call TRBD1 (6 bases). The CDR3 has 10 residues. Between the trimmed V and J ends, which lost 11 bases and 9 bases, there was a span of 14 bases. Germline CDR1 MNHEY, CDR2 SVGAGI. CDR3 in DNA: TGTGCCTCCAGGGGTAAGGGGCAGTACTTC. Translating it yields CASRGKGQYF.

This clone was seen more than once but under ten times. The gene calls are TRBV27 and TRBJ1-1; D not resolved. In germline, CDR1 is MNHEY, CDR2 SMNVEV (reference sequence). V dropped 5 bases and J dropped 2 bases, with 15 bases sitting between them. The CDR3 spans 15 residues. The CDR3: CASSPLVEGNTEAFF. The CDR3 region has the DNA TGTGCCAGCAGTCCCTTGGTTGAGGGAAACACTGAAGCTTTCTTT.

The rearrangement uses TRBV5-1 and TRBJ2-3, with 11 nucleotides matching TRBD1. Germline CDR1 reads SGHRS; CDR2 reads YFSETQ. This CDR3 contains 16 residues. V dropped 3 bases and J dropped 0; count of bases not matched to a gene: 3. CDR3 nucleotides: TGCGCCAGCAGCTGGACAGGGGGCAGGAGCACAGATACGCAGTATTTT. Translated, it gives CASSWTGGRSTDTQYF.

V gene TRBV5-1 combines with J gene TRBJ1-4, with 7 bases lining up with TRBD1. This CDR3 spans 16 amino acids. The germline V gene has CDR1 SGHRS and CDR2 YFSETQ. The ends lost 4 bases at V and 6 bases at J; junction bases unmatched: 12. The CDR3 sequence is CASSPEGGQPHEKLFF. CDR3 bases: TGCGCCAGCAGCCCCGAGGGGGGACAGCCGCATGAAAAACTGTTTTTT. Filled out from reference TRBV5-1 and TRBJ1-4, the complete variable domain reads KAGVTQTPRYLIKTRGQQVTLSCSPISGHRSVSWYQQTPGQGLQFLFEYFSETQRNKGNFPGRFSGRQFSNSRSEMNVSTLELGDSALYLCASSPEGGQPHEKLFFGSGTQLSVL.